The next 32 T cell receptor beta chains were all read from a single sample in a study of blood T cell repertoires in COVID-19. TCRdb's copy holds only in-frame clones and misses some; the assay was immunoSEQ multiplex PCR. Of 250,000 to 300,000 clones listed, around 90% were seen once; the top ten hold roughly 0.92%. The specimen was peripheral blood. The receptors stem from a woman aged 40-49 years who had recovered from COVID-19.

The sample holds many counts of this clone. CDR3 protein: CASTQSSNMNTEAFF. For the CDR3, the DNA is TGTGCCAGCACCCAATCGTCCAACATGAACACTGAAGCTTTCTTT. The gene calls are TRBV27 and TRBJ1-1; D remains unclear. CDR3 size: 15 residues. Germline-derived CDR1 and CDR2 are MNHEY and SMNVEV (reference sequence). The V end lost 7 bases, the J end lost 0 bases, and 15 bases lay between the germline ends.

The CDR3 bases are TGCGCCAGCAGTCGAGGCTTGGGAAGAACAGGGGGCGAGGAAGAGACCCAGTACTTC. It translates to CASSRGLGRTGGEEETQYF. The chain couples TRBV4-1 to TRBJ2-5; the match to TRBD1 covers 9 bases. This CDR3 is 19 amino acids long. The ends lost 6 bases at V and 3 bases at J; junction bases unmatched: 20. Germline values: CDR1 MGHRA, CDR2 YSYEKL.

The chain carries TRBV7-3 and TRBJ2-2, with 8 bases lining up with TRBD2. The junction had 5 bases not matched to a gene; V was cut back by 3 bases and J by 5 bases. Germline V gene data show CDR1 as SGHTA and CDR2 as FQGTGA. This CDR3 has 15 residues. CDR3 region: CASSLSGGRTGELFF. The CDR3 coding sequence is TGTGCCAGCAGCTTGTCGGGAGGGAGGACCGGGGAGCTGTTTTTT.

The chain carries TRBV29-1 and TRBJ2-1; 10 bases are a match to TRBD2. This CDR3 spans 15 amino acids. Germline lookup yields CDR1 SQVTM and CDR2 ANQGSEA. Losses at the gene ends were 5 bases for V and 0 bases for J; bases not matched to a gene: 4. CDR3 in amino acids: CSVIVAGGSYNEQFF. As DNA, the CDR3 is TGCAGCGTTATCGTAGCGGGGGGCTCCTACAATGAGCAGTTCTTC.

The chain uses TRBV27 and TRBJ1-6; 7 bases are shared with TRBD1. Germline lookup yields CDR1 MNHEY and CDR2 SMNVEV (reference sequence). V trimming: 5 bases; J trimming: 7 bases; junction bases outside the gene matches: 8. CDR3 size: 15 residues. Written as DNA, the CDR3 is TGTGCCAGCAGTATAGGGACAGTTAGAAATTCACCCCTCCACTTT. It is translated as CASSIGTVRNSPLHF.

The chain uses TRBV7-3 and TRBJ1-1, with 9 nucleotides matching TRBD1. Germline CDR1 is SGHTA and CDR2 is FQGTGA. There are 13 residues in the CDR3. V lost 5 bases to trimming and J lost 7 bases; unmatched junction nucleotides: 5. The CDR3 spells CASSLPGQGEAFF. CDR3 in DNA: TGTGCCAGCAGCCTCCCGGGACAGGGTGAAGCTTTCTTT.

The gene calls are TRBV15 and TRBJ2-1, with a tentative D call TRBD1 (6 bases). V was shortened by 0 bases and J by 7 bases, with 16 bases between the two germline ends. Germline V gene lookup returns CDR1 LNHNV and CDR2 YYDKDF (reference sequence). The CDR3 totals 16 residues. CDR3 sequence: CATSRDRQGGFNEQFF. CDR3 in DNA: TGTGCCACCAGCAGAGATCGTCAAGGGGGTTTTAATGAGCAGTTCTTC.

The chain combines TRBV25-1 with TRBJ1-4; D may be TRBD1 (5 bases). CDR1 is MGHDK, CDR2 SYGVNS, per germline. CDR3 size: 15 residues. V lost 1 base and J 8 bases, leaving 14 bases between the germline ends. The CDR3 nucleotides are TGTGCCAGCAGTGAATTTGGGGCGGTTGGGGAAAAACTGTTTTTT. Its protein product is CASSEFGAVGEKLFF.

This chain joins TRBV27 and TRBJ2-5; 10 bases are shared with TRBD2. The germline CDR1 and CDR2 sequences are MNHEY and SMNVEV (reference sequence). This CDR3 has 16 residues. V was pared by 5 bases and J by 9 bases, with 15 bases of the junction left unmatched. The CDR3 sequence is CASSPYGLAGEGAQYF. Here the CDR3 DNA reads TGTGCCAGCAGTCCATACGGGCTAGCGGGAGAGGGGGCCCAGTACTTC.

The chain recombines TRBV19 with TRBJ1-2; 7 bases line up with TRBD1. The CDR3 contains 13 residues. Unmatched junction bases numbered 5, after V lost 6 bases and J lost 4 bases. CDR1 and CDR2 from the germline V gene are LNHDA and SQIVND (reference sequence). The DNA of the CDR3 is TGTGCCAGTAGGGAGACAGGGATCTATGGCTACACCTTC. As protein: CASRETGIYGYTF.

This clone appeared a single time. The J gene is TRBJ2-2, the V gene TRBV27; TRBD1 aligns across 10 bases. The CDR3 spans 18 residues. V lost 6 bases and J lost 0; bases outside the gene matches: 10. CDR1 and CDR2 from the germline V gene are MNHEY and SMNVEV (reference sequence). CDR3 bases: TGTGCCAGCAGGGTCGGGACAGGGGCGCAAACGAACACCGGGGAGCTGTTTTTT. This gives the protein CASRVGTGAQTNTGELFF.

The V gene is TRBV3-1 (or the pseudogene TRBV3-2), the J gene TRBJ2-2, with TRBD2 matching 14 bases. After removal of 4 bases from V and 2 bases from J, the junction contained 3 bases not matched to a gene. The CDR3 runs 17 residues. CDR1 LGHDT and CDR2 YNNKEL come from the germline V gene (reference sequence). CDR3 residues: CASSRGTSGSNTGELFF. The CDR3 nucleotides read TGTGCCAGCAGCCGGGGGACTAGCGGGAGTAACACCGGGGAGCTGTTTTTT.

This chain connects TRBV19 to TRBJ2-7; 8 bases line up with TRBD2. Looked up from germline, CDR1 is LNHDA and CDR2 is SQIVND (reference sequence). V was pared by 5 bases and J by 0 bases, with 9 bases of the junction left unmatched. This CDR3 spans 16 amino acids. CDR3 DNA sequence: TGTGCCAGTAGTCGACTACACGGGGGGGTCTCCTACGAGCAGTACTTC. Residues: CASSRLHGGVSYEQYF.

The V call is TRBV11-3, the J call TRBJ2-5; no firm D call. The germline V gene encodes CDR1 SGHNT and CDR2 YENEEA. This CDR3 region has 12 residues. V was pared by 4 bases and J by 4 bases, with 7 bases between. CDR3 bases: TGTGCCAGCAGCTCGAACGGAGAGACCCAGTACTTC. Translated, it gives CASSSNGETQYF.

The J gene is TRBJ2-6, the V gene TRBV11-2; 12 nucleotides agree with TRBD2. CDR1 is SGHAT and CDR2 is FQNNGV in the germline V gene. The ends lost 7 bases at V and 0 bases at J; junction bases unmatched: 10. This CDR3 has 19 residues. In DNA form, the CDR3 reads TGTGCCAGCACCCTGACCCTAGCGGGAGGGGACTCTGGGGCCAACGTCCTGACTTTC. Translation gives CASTLTLAGGDSGANVLTF. Filled out from reference TRBV11-2 and TRBJ2-6, the complete variable domain reads EAGVAQSPRYKIIEKRQSVAFWCNPISGHATLYWYQQILGQGPKLLIQFQNNGVVDDSQLPKDRFSAERLKGVDSTLKIQPAKLEDSAVYLCASTLTLAGGDSGANVLTFGAGSRLTVL.

The genes are TRBV6-5 and TRBJ2-3; 9 bases agree with TRBD2. Germline V gene data show CDR1 as MNHEY and CDR2 as SVGAGI. Trimming took 7 bases from V and 3 from J; bases not matched to a gene: 8. The CDR3 is 15 amino acids. The CDR3 reads CASTLSGSGTDTQYF. As DNA, the CDR3 is TGTGCCAGCACCCTTAGCGGGAGTGGGACAGATACGCAGTATTTT.

The V and J genes are TRBV19 and TRBJ2-4; D gene uncertain. The CDR3 is 15 amino acids. The germline V gene encodes CDR1 LNHDA and CDR2 SQIVND (reference sequence). The V and J ends lost 5 bases and 0 bases respectively, with 11 bases between them. The DNA for the CDR3 is TGTGCCAGTAGTCCTACGCTCCTAGCCAAAAACATTCAGTACTTC. Its translation is CASSPTLLAKNIQYF.

V gene TRBV19 combines with J gene TRBJ2-1, with a weak D call TRBD2 (6 bases). There are 16 residues in the CDR3. The germline V and J ends were trimmed by 0 bases and 9 bases, with 18 bases remaining between them. Germline-derived CDR1 and CDR2 are LNHDA and SQIVND (reference sequence). CDR3 amino acids: CASSIDGGPLLSEQFF. CDR3 nucleotide sequence: TGTGCCAGTAGTATAGACGGAGGGCCTTTGTTGTCTGAGCAGTTCTTC.

The chain carries TRBV28 and TRBJ1-2; D gene uncertain. Germline V lookup: CDR1 MDHEN, CDR2 SYDVKM. There are 13 residues in the CDR3. The V and J ends lost 6 bases and 6 bases respectively, with 14 bases between them. The CDR3 here is CASSRTPTHGYTF. As DNA, the CDR3 is TGTGCCAGCAGCCGCACTCCGACTCATGGCTACACCTTC.

The CDR3, as DNA: TGTGCCAGCAGCGTAGGATTAGCGTACACAGATACGCAGTATTTT. This sequence encodes CASSVGLAYTDTQYF. The chain is built from TRBV9 and TRBJ2-3; TRBD2 is a possible D gene (5 bases). The V end was cut by 0 bases, the J end by 2 bases, with 10 bases between. Per germline, CDR1 SGDLS and CDR2 YYNGEE. The CDR3 contains 15 residues.

This chain uses TRBV30 with TRBJ1-6, with D possibly being TRBD1 (5 bases). Germline CDR1 reads GTSNPN; CDR2 reads SVGIG (reference sequence). The CDR3 has 15 amino acids. The V end was cut by 2 bases, the J end by 9 bases, with 17 bases between. For the CDR3, the DNA is TGTGCCTGGAGTCCTGGGGCCTCCAGTGGTTCACCCCTCCACTTT. Its translation is CAWSPGASSGSPLHF.

This clone has a single count. V and J are TRBV27 and TRBJ2-1; weak D call: TRBD2 (7 bases). V lost 5 bases and J 4 bases, leaving 15 bases between the germline ends. The CDR3 totals 15 residues. Germline CDR1 reads MNHEY; CDR2 reads SMNVEV (reference sequence). CDR3 residues: CASSILGGGYNEQFF. CDR3 DNA sequence: TGTGCCAGCAGTATACTAGGGGGGGGTTACAATGAGCAGTTCTTC.

V is TRBV28 and J is TRBJ1-5; TRBD1 matches at 7 bases. The germline CDR1 and CDR2 sequences are MDHEN and SYDVKM. This CDR3 contains 14 residues. The V and J ends lost 4 bases and 4 bases, in that order; junction bases with no gene match: 4. Here the CDR3 reads CASSSPQGNQPQHF. CDR3 coding DNA: TGTGCCAGCAGTTCGCCACAGGGGAATCAGCCCCAGCATTTT.

This chain uses TRBV19 with TRBJ2-1; the match to TRBD1 covers 7 bases. The CDR3 has 14 residues. Germline values: CDR1 LNHDA, CDR2 SQIVND (reference sequence). Unmatched junction bases numbered 3, after V lost 5 bases and J lost 2 bases. DNA of the CDR3: TGTGCCAGTAGTCCAGGGGGAGCCTACAATGAGCAGTTCTTC. Translated, it gives CASSPGGAYNEQFF.

This clone was detected only once. The V and J genes are TRBV29-1 and TRBJ2-5, with TRBD1 as a possible D gene (5 bases). This CDR3 has 13 residues. Trimming removed 3 bases from V and 5 bases from J, with 13 bases in between. The germline V gene has CDR1 SQVTM and CDR2 ANQGSEA. The CDR3 DNA reads TGCAGCGTTGACGGAGTGGCAGGGGAGACCCAGTACTTC. Residues: CSVDGVAGETQYF.

The chain is built from TRBV19 and TRBJ2-7, with a possible D match to TRBD2 (5 bases). V gave up 1 base and J gave up 3 bases, with 13 bases separating them. The CDR3 has 15 amino acids. CDR1 and CDR2 (germline): LNHDA, SQIVND (reference sequence). This CDR3 is CASSIAFAAGYEQYF. In nucleotides, the CDR3 is TGTGCCAGTAGTATAGCTTTTGCTGCGGGCTACGAGCAGTACTTC.

The V call is TRBV27, the J call TRBJ2-3; tentatively, D is TRBD2 (5 bases). The V end lost 1 base, the J end lost 2 bases, and 10 bases lay between the germline ends. Germline V gene sequence: CDR1 MNHEY, CDR2 SMNVEV (reference sequence). CDR3 length equals 15 residues. In DNA form, the CDR3 reads TGTGCCAGCAGTTTATTTGAGCGGCCCACAGATACGCAGTATTTT. Its protein product is CASSLFERPTDTQYF.

The gene calls are TRBV24-1 and TRBJ2-1; a weak D match, TRBD2 (6 bases). Germline assignment: CDR1 KGHDR and CDR2 SFDVKD. The CDR3 loop spans 20 amino acids. Trimming took off 8 bases at V and 7 bases at J, with 35 bases between the two ends. The CDR3 nucleotides are TGTGCCACCACTAACGGGCGGGACCTACTGGGAGAGAGGGCCAGGAATGAGCAGTTCTTC. Translating gives CATTNGRDLLGERARNEQFF.

The V and J genes are TRBV7-9 and TRBJ1-5, with 10 bases that match TRBD1. V was clipped by 5 bases and J by 0 bases; unmatched bases: 4. The CDR3 runs 16 residues. Germline-derived CDR1 and CDR2 are SEHNR and FQNEAQ (reference sequence). This chain's CDR3 is CASSPGQGSSNQPQHF. The CDR3 DNA reads as TGTGCCAGCAGCCCGGGACAGGGGTCTAGCAATCAGCCCCAGCATTTT.

This clone was found a few times. The CDR3 DNA reads as TGTGCCAGCTTCGCTAATGACAGGTGGAACACTGAAGCTTTCTTT. It codes for CASFANDRWNTEAFF. The rearrangement uses TRBV18 and TRBJ1-1, with D maybe TRBD1 (6 bases). CDR1 and CDR2 from the germline V gene are KGHSH and LQKENI. CDR3 length: 15 amino acids. Trimming took off 7 bases at V and 1 base at J, with 16 bases between the two ends.

The rearrangement uses TRBV7-6 and TRBJ2-6; D possibly corresponds to TRBD1 (5 bases). Germline-derived CDR1 and CDR2 are SGHVS and FNYEAQ. The germline V and J ends were trimmed by 5 bases and 1 base, with 9 bases remaining between them. The CDR3 consists of 15 residues. CDR3 coding DNA: TGTGCCAGCAGCAGACAGCAGTCTGGGGCCAACGTCCTGACTTTC. It encodes CASSRQQSGANVLTF.

The rearrangement joins TRBV10-3 to TRBJ2-3; 8 nucleotides line up with TRBD1. J lost 1 base, V lost 2 bases, and 5 bases had no gene match. There are 16 residues in the CDR3. Germline V gene data show CDR1 as ENHRY and CDR2 as SYGVKD. DNA for the CDR3: TGTGCCATCAGTGAGGACGGACAGGGAGGCACAGATACGCAGTATTTT. Its protein product is CAISEDGQGGTDTQYF.